This is a list of T cell receptor beta chains from one sample in a study of shared clonotypes between healthy human individuals. Sequenced by immunoSEQ multiplex PCR; TCRdb stores in-frame clones only, minus some. The sample includes some 1,900,000 clones, roughly 95% of them seen just once. Sequencing used naive CD8+ T cells sorted from blood. Source of these receptors: a man aged 18 to 30 in good health. The CDR3 runs from the conserved cysteine through the conserved F or W. Each record gives: V gene, D gene, J gene, clone size, CDR3 DNA, CDR3 protein. D genes are given only for firm matches. Clone size is given for some rows only: seen once, a few or many times, or a class if the clone is expanded.

V gene: TRBV9; D gene: NA; J gene: TRBJ1-5; clone size: NA; CDR3 DNA: TGTGCCAGCAGCGTAGGGGGAGGCGATCAGCCCCAGCATTTT; CDR3 protein: CASSVGGGDQPQHF
V gene: TRBV2; D gene: NA; J gene: TRBJ2-1; clone size: NA; CDR3 DNA: TGTGCCAGCACCTACGGACTGCACAATGAGCAGTTCTTC; CDR3 protein: CASTYGLHNEQFF
V gene: TRBV7-9; D gene: NA; J gene: TRBJ2-7; clone size: NA; CDR3 DNA: TGTGCCAGCAGCGAGACAGATCGCTACGAGCAGTACTTC; CDR3 protein: CASSETDRYEQYF
V gene: TRBV6-1; D gene: NA; J gene: TRBJ1-4; clone size: NA; CDR3 DNA: TGTGCCAGCAGTGGGACAGCTTTACTCATTGAAAAACTGTTTTTT; CDR3 protein: CASSGTALLIEKLFF
V gene: TRBV13; D gene: NA; J gene: TRBJ2-7; clone size: NA; CDR3 DNA: TGTGCCAGCAGCTTAACAGGCGACTACGAGCAGTACTTC; CDR3 protein: CASSLTGDYEQYF
V gene: TRBV7-9; D gene: NA; J gene: TRBJ2-5; clone size: NA; CDR3 DNA: TGTGCCAGCAGCTTAGTGGGAAATAGGGAAGAGACCCAGTACTTC; CDR3 protein: CASSLVGNREETQYF
V gene: TRBV7-2; D gene: TRBD1; J gene: TRBJ2-3; clone size: NA; CDR3 DNA: TGTGCCAGCAGCTCTTCCGCCAGGGGGTATACGGGAGATACGCAGTATTTT; CDR3 protein: CASSSSARGYTGDTQYF
V gene: TRBV30; D gene: NA; J gene: TRBJ2-5; clone size: NA; CDR3 DNA: TGTGCCTGGGTCCGGGCCCTAGGGGGGACCCAGTACTTC; CDR3 protein: CAWVRALGGTQYF
V gene: TRBV4-2; D gene: NA; J gene: TRBJ1-5; clone size: NA; CDR3 DNA: TGTGCCAGCAGCCAAGATACGGGGGGTCAGCCCCAGCATTTT; CDR3 protein: CASSQDTGGQPQHF
V gene: TRBV7-9; D gene: NA; J gene: TRBJ2-7; clone size: NA; CDR3 DNA: TGTGCCAGCAGCCCTCGGGACGGACCCTACGAGCAGTACTTC; CDR3 protein: CASSPRDGPYEQYF
V gene: TRBV4-1; D gene: TRBD1; J gene: TRBJ2-7; clone size: NA; CDR3 DNA: TGCGCCAGCAGCCAAGAGGGGACAGGGGGTACCTACGAGCAGTACTTC; CDR3 protein: CASSQEGTGGTYEQYF
V gene: TRBV6-6; D gene: TRBD1; J gene: TRBJ1-2; clone size: few; CDR3 DNA: TGTGCCAGCTCCGACGGACAGGGAGAGGGTGGCTACACCTTC; CDR3 protein: CASSDGQGEGGYTF
V gene: TRBV4-3; D gene: NA; J gene: TRBJ1-1; clone size: once; CDR3 DNA: TGCGCCAGCAGCCAATCCGGCCTGAACACTGAAGCTTTCTTT; CDR3 protein: CASSQSGLNTEAFF
V gene: TRBV13; D gene: TRBD2; J gene: TRBJ2-7; clone size: NA; CDR3 DNA: TGTGCCAGCAGCTTACCGACCTCTAGCGGGAGCCCCCCCTACGAGCAGTACTTC; CDR3 protein: CASSLPTSSGSPPYEQYF
V gene: TRBV4-1; D gene: NA; J gene: TRBJ2-7; clone size: NA; CDR3 DNA: TGCGCCAGCAGCCAAGTGACGTCGGGTTTCGACGAGCAGTACTTC; CDR3 protein: CASSQVTSGFDEQYF
V gene: TRBV28; D gene: NA; J gene: TRBJ2-7; clone size: NA; CDR3 DNA: TGTGCCAGCAGTGCAAAGGGTGGAGGGGGCTACGAGCAGTACTTC; CDR3 protein: CASSAKGGGGYEQYF
V gene: TRBV18; D gene: NA; J gene: TRBJ1-1; clone size: NA; CDR3 DNA: TGTGCCAGCTCACCCCTCGAACAGTTGAACACTGAAGCTTTCTTT; CDR3 protein: CASSPLEQLNTEAFF
V gene: TRBV7-2; D gene: TRBD1; J gene: TRBJ2-1; clone size: NA; CDR3 DNA: TGTGCCAGCAGCTCCCCCACAGGGGGCAATGAGCAGTTCTTC; CDR3 protein: CASSSPTGGNEQFF
V gene: TRBV6-5; D gene: NA; J gene: TRBJ2-4; clone size: NA; CDR3 DNA: TGTGCCAGCAGTTACTCGTTTGGAGGCAAAAACATTCAGTACTTC; CDR3 protein: CASSYSFGGKNIQYF
V gene: TRBV19; D gene: NA; J gene: TRBJ1-1; clone size: NA; CDR3 DNA: TGTGCCAGTAGTATTGCAGCGTCGGGGCTTTACGAAGCTTTCTTT; CDR3 protein: CASSIAASGLYEAFF
V gene: TRBV5-1; D gene: TRBD1; J gene: TRBJ2-3; clone size: NA; CDR3 DNA: TGCGCCAGCAGCTGGACCCCGGGACAGAGGACAGATACGCAGTATTTT; CDR3 protein: CASSWTPGQRTDTQYF
V gene: TRBV19; D gene: NA; J gene: TRBJ2-7; clone size: NA; CDR3 DNA: TGTGCCAGCAGGGCGCCAGGGTGGGGCGAGCAGTACTTC; CDR3 protein: CASRAPGWGEQYF
V gene: TRBV4-1; D gene: TRBD1; J gene: TRBJ2-7; clone size: NA; CDR3 DNA: TGCGCCAGCAGCCAATTCCCTGAGGCAGGGGGATCCTACGAGCAGTACTTC; CDR3 protein: CASSQFPEAGGSYEQYF
V gene: TRBV11-2; D gene: TRBD2; J gene: TRBJ2-7; clone size: NA; CDR3 DNA: TGTGCCAGCAGCTCTTGGACTAGCGGGCTCTCCTACGAGCAGTACTTC; CDR3 protein: CASSSWTSGLSYEQYF
V gene: TRBV4-1; D gene: NA; J gene: TRBJ2-7; clone size: NA; CDR3 DNA: TGCGCCAGCAGCCGCGATACAGGGCTCCCCTCCTACGAGCAGTACTTC; CDR3 protein: CASSRDTGLPSYEQYF
V gene: TRBV4-3; D gene: NA; J gene: TRBJ2-1; clone size: NA; CDR3 DNA: TGCGCCAGCAGCCAAGATGGAGGGACCTCCTACAATGAGCAGTTCTTC; CDR3 protein: CASSQDGGTSYNEQFF
V gene: TRBV10-3; D gene: NA; J gene: TRBJ2-3; clone size: NA; CDR3 DNA: TGTGCCATCAGTGGGGAAAAGCTAGCTCCTAGCACAGATACGCAGTATTTT; CDR3 protein: CAISGEKLAPSTDTQYF
V gene: TRBV5-4; D gene: NA; J gene: TRBJ2-7; clone size: NA; CDR3 DNA: TGTGCCAGCAGCTTGGACAGGGCCCTCTACGAGCAGTACTTC; CDR3 protein: CASSLDRALYEQYF
V gene: TRBV27; D gene: NA; J gene: TRBJ2-2; clone size: NA; CDR3 DNA: TGTGCCAGCAGTTTTGAGGGGGGGCCTCTGACCGGGGAGCTGTTTTTT; CDR3 protein: CASSFEGGPLTGELFF
V gene: TRBV5-1; D gene: NA; J gene: TRBJ2-7; clone size: NA; CDR3 DNA: TGCGCCAGCAGCTTGGACATGACCGAGCAGTACTTC; CDR3 protein: CASSLDMTEQYF
V gene: TRBV27; D gene: NA; J gene: TRBJ2-1; clone size: NA; CDR3 DNA: TGTGCCAGCACCCCCTCGACCGGTCACAATGAGCAGTTCTTC; CDR3 protein: CASTPSTGHNEQFF
V gene: TRBV6-1; D gene: NA; J gene: TRBJ2-7; clone size: NA; CDR3 DNA: TGTGCCACCCAGAACGGAGTAATTTACGAGCAGTACTTC; CDR3 protein: CATQNGVIYEQYF
V gene: TRBV27; D gene: NA; J gene: TRBJ1-5; clone size: NA; CDR3 DNA: TGTGCCAGCAGTCTGAGTGAGGGTCTCGATCAGCCCCAGCATTTT; CDR3 protein: CASSLSEGLDQPQHF
V gene: TRBV30; D gene: TRBD2; J gene: TRBJ2-1; clone size: once; CDR3 DNA: TGTGCCTGGAGTGTAGGGCGGGGGGGCTACAATGAGCAGTTCTTC; CDR3 protein: CAWSVGRGGYNEQFF
V gene: TRBV13; D gene: NA; J gene: TRBJ2-5; clone size: once; CDR3 DNA: TGTGCCAGCAGCTCCGAAAAGGCCGGGACCCAGTACTTC; CDR3 protein: CASSSEKAGTQYF
V gene: TRBV11-2; D gene: TRBD2; J gene: TRBJ2-1; clone size: NA; CDR3 DNA: TGTGCCAGCAGCTTTAGCGGGAGGTATTCCTACAATGAGCAGTTCTTC; CDR3 protein: CASSFSGRYSYNEQFF
V gene: TRBV30; D gene: TRBD1; J gene: TRBJ1-5; clone size: NA; CDR3 DNA: TGTGCCTGGGGGACAGTCGGCAATCAGCCCCAGCATTTT; CDR3 protein: CAWGTVGNQPQHF
V gene: TRBV5-6; D gene: NA; J gene: TRBJ2-7; clone size: NA; CDR3 DNA: TGTGCCAGCAGCTGGGGACGGAGCTCCTACGAGCAGTACTTC; CDR3 protein: CASSWGRSSYEQYF
V gene: TRBV2; D gene: NA; J gene: TRBJ1-2; clone size: NA; CDR3 DNA: TGTGCCAGCAGCAGGGAGGAGCCTCTTACAGGGTATGGCTACACCTTC; CDR3 protein: CASSREEPLTGYGYTF
V gene: TRBV27; D gene: NA; J gene: TRBJ2-7; clone size: NA; CDR3 DNA: TGTGCCAGCAGTTCCGGACAGCCGCCGCAGCAGTACTTC; CDR3 protein: CASSSGQPPQQYF